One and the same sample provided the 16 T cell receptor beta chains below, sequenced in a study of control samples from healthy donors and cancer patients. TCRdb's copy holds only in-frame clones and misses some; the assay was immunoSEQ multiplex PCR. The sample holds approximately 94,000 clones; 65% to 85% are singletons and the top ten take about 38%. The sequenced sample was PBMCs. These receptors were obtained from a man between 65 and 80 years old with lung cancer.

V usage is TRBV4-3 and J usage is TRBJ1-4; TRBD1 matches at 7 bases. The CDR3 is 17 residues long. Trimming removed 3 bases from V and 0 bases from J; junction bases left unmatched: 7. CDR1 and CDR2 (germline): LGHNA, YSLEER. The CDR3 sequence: CASSHGDRRATNEKLFF. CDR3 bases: TGCGCCAGCAGCCACGGGGACAGAAGAGCAACTAATGAAAAACTGTTTTTT.

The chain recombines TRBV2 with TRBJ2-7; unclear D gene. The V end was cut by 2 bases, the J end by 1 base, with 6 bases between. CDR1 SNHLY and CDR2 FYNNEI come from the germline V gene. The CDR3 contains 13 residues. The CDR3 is CASSEFFSYEQYF. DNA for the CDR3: TGTGCCAGCAGTGAATTTTTTTCCTACGAGCAGTACTTC.

The CDR3, as DNA: TGTGCCAGCAGTTTTAGCAATGAGCAGTTCTTC. It encodes CASSFSNEQFF. This rearrangement joins TRBV12-3 or TRBV12-4 to TRBJ2-1, with D hard to call. V lost 3 bases to trimming and J lost 6 bases, with 3 bases between them. The length of the CDR3 is 11 residues.

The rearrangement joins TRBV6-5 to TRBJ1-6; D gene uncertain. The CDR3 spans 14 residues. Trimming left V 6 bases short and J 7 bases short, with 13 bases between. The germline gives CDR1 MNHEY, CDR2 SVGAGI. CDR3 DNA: TGTGCCAGCAGCGCCCGGTCCTTAAATTCACCCCTCCACTTT. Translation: CASSARSLNSPLHF.

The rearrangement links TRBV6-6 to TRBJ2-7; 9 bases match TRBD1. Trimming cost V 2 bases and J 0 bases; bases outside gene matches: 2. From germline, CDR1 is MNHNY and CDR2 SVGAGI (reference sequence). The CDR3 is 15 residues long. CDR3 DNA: TGTGCCAGCAGTTACGGGGGACAGGGCTCCTACGAGCAGTACTTC. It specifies CASSYGGQGSYEQYF.

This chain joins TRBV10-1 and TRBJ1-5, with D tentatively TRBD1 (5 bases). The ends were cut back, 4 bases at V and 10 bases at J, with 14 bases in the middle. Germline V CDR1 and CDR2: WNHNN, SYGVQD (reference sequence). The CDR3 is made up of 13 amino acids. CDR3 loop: CASSGFRDGPQHF. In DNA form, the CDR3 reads TGCGCCAGCAGTGGGTTCAGGGATGGACCCCAGCATTTT.

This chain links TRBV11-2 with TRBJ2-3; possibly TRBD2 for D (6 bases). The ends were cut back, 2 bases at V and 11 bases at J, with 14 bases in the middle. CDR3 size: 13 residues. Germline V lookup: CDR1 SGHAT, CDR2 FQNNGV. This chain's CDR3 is CASSLSSLAEQYF. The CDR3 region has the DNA TGTGCCAGCAGCTTATCTTCTTTAGCGGAGCAGTATTTT.

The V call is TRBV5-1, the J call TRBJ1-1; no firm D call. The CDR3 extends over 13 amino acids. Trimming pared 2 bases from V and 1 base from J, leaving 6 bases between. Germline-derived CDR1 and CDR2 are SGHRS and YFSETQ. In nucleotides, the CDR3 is TGCGCCAGCAGCTTCCGGGGGAACACTGAAGCTTTCTTT. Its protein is CASSFRGNTEAFF.

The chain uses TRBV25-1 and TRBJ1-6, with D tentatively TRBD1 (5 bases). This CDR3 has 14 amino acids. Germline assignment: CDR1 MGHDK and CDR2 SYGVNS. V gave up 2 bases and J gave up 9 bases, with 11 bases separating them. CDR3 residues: CASSEGGGSSPLHF. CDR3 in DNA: TGTGCCAGCAGTGAAGGGGGGGGTAGTTCACCCCTCCACTTT.

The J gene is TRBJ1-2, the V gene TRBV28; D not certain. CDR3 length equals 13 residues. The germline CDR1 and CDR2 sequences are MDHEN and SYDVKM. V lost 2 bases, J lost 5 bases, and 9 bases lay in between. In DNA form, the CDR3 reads TGTGCCAGCAGTTTAGGAGGTCGGTATGGCTACACCTTC. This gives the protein CASSLGGRYGYTF.

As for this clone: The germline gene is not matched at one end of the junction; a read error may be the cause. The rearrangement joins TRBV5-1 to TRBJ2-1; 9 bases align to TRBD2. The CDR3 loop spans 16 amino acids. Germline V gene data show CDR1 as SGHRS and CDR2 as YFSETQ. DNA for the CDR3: TGCGCCCGCAGCGGCGGGGGGGCCAGCTCCTACAATGAGCAGTTCTTC. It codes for CARSGGGASSYNEQFF.

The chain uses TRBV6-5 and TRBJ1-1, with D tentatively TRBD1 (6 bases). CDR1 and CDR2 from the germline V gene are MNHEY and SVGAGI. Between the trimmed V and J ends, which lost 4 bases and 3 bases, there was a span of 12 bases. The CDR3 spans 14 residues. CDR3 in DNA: TGTGCCAGCAGTTCTCCGACAGGCTACACTGAAGCTTTCTTT. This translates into CASSSPTGYTEAFF.

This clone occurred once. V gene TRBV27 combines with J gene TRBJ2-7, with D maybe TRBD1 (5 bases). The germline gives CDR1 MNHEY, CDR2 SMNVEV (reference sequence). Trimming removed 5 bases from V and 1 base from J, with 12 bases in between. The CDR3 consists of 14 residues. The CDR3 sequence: CASSTQVMSYEQYF. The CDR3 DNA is TGTGCCAGCAGTACACAGGTGATGTCCTACGAGCAGTACTTC.

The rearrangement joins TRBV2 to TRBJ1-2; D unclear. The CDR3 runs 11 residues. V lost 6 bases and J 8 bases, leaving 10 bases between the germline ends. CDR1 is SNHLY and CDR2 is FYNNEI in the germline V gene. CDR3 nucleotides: TGTGCCAGCAGGGGCGGAGGCGGCTACACCTTC. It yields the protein CASRGGGGYTF.

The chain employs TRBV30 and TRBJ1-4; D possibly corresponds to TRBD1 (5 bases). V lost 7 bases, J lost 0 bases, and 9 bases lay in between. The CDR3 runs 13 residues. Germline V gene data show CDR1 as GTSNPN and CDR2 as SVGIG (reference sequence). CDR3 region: CAFTGATNEKLFF. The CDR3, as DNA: TGTGCCTTTACAGGCGCAACTAATGAAAAACTGTTTTTT.

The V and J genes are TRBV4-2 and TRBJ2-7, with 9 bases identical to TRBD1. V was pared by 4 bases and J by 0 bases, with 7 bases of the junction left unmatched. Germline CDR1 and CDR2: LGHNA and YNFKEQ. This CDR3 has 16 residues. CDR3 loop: CASSPTGTGSSYEQYF. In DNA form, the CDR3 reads TGTGCCAGCAGCCCTACCGGGACAGGGAGCTCCTACGAGCAGTACTTC.